The entry that follows covers one T cell receptor beta chain sequence. In the original processing: Sequence data from immunoSEQ were junction-only and lacked quality scores; consequently, filtering differed. Here immunoSEQ multiplex PCR was the method, and the copy in TCRdb shows in-frame clones only, minus some. The DNA gave D and trimming, while V, J and clone size come from that table. The data hold about 1 million clones, with 60% to 80% observed a single time. V dropped 5 bases and J dropped 1 base, with 12 bases sitting between them. Germline CDR1 reads PRHDT; CDR2 reads FYEKMQ (reference sequence). The CDR3 totals 14 residues. The data derive from a study of shared clonotypes between healthy human individuals.

Source material: memory CD4+ T cells sorted from blood. Noted subset: CD45RA-negative fraction. The chain uses TRBV13 and TRBJ2-7; D might be TRBD1 or TRBD2, each matching 5 bases. The sequence was collected from a man aged 18 to 29 in good health. The CDR3 loop reads CASSKSEGSYEQYF. CDR3 coding DNA: TGTGCCAGCAGCAAAAGTGAGGGGTCCTACGAGCAGTACTTC.